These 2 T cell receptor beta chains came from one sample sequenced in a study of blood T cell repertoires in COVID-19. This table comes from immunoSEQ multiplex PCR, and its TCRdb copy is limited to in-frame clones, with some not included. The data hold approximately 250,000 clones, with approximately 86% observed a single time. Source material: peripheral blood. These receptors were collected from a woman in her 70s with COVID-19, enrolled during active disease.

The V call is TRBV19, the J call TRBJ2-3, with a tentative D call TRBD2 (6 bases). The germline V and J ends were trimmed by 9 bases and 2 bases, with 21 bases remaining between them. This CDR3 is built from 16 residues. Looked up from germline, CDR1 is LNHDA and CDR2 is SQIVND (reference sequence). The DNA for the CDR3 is TGTGCCAGCATCGACCGGGGGTCCTTTAACACAGATACGCAGTATTTT. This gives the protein CASIDRGSFNTDTQYF.

Written as DNA, the CDR3 is TGTGCCAGCAGCGTGGGAGGGTTGAACTATGGCTACACCTTC. Amino acid sequence: CASSVGGLNYGYTF. The chain has TRBV9 and TRBJ1-2; D is ambiguous. The CDR3 sequence is 14 residues long. The germline V and J ends were trimmed by 2 bases and 2 bases, with 10 bases remaining between them. Germline-derived CDR1 and CDR2 are SGDLS and YYNGEE.